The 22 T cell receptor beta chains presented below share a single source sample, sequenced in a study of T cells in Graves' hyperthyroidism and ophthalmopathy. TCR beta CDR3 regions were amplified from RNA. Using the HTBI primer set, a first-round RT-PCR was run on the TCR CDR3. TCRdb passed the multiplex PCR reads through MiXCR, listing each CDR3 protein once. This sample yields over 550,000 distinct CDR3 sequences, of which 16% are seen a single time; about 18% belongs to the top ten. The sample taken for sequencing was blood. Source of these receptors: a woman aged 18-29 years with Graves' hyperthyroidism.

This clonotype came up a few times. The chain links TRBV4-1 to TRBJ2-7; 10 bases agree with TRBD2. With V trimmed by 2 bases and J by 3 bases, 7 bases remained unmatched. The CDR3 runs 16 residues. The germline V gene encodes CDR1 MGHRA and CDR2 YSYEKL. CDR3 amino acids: CASSQTLAGEYYEQYF. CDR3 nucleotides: TGCGCCAGCAGCCAAACCCTAGCGGGAGAATACTACGAGCAGTACTTC.

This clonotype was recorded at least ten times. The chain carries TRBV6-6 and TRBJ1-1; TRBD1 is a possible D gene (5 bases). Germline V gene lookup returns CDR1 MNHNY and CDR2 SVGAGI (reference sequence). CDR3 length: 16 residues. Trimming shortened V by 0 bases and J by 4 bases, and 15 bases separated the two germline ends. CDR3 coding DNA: TGTGCCAGCAGTTACTCATTTGATGGGGCGGCCACTGAAGCTTTCTTT. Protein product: CASSYSFDGAATEAFF.

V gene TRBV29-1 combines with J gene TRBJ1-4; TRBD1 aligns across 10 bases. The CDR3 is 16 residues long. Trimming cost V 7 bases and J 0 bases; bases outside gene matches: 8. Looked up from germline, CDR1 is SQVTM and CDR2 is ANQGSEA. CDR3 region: CSARQGARATNEKLFF. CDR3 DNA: TGCAGCGCAAGACAGGGGGCAAGAGCAACTAATGAAAAACTGTTTTTT.

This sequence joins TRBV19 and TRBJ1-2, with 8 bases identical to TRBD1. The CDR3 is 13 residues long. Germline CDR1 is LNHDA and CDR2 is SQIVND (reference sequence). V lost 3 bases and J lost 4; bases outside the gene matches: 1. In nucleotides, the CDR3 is TGTGCCAGTAGTATGCAGGGGGCCTATGGCTACACCTTC. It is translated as CASSMQGAYGYTF.

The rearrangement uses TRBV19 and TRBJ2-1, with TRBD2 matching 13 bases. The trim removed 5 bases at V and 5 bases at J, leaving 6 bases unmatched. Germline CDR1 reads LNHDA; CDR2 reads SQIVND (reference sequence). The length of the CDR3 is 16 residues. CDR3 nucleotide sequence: TGTGCCAGTAGTGCGAGACTAGCGGGAGGCCACAATGAGCAGTTCTTC. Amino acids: CASSARLAGGHNEQFF. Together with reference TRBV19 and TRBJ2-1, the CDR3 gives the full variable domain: DGGITQSPKYLFRKEGQNVTLSCEQNLNHDAMYWYRQDPGQGLRLIYYSQIVNDFQKGDIAEGYSVSREKKESFPLTVTSAQKNPTAFYLCASSARLAGGHNEQFFGPGTRLTVL.

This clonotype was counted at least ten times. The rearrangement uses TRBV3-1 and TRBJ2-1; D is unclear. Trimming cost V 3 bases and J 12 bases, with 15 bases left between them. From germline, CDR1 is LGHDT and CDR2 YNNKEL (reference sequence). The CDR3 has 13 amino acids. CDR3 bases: TGTGCCAGCAGCCAGCTGACAAAAACGGGGCAGTTCTTC. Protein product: CASSQLTKTGQFF.

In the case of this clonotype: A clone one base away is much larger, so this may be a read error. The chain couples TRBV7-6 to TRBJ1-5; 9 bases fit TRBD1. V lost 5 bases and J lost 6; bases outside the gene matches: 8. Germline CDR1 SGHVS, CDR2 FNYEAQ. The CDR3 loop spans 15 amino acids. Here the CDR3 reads CASSAQTGGGQPQHF. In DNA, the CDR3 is TGTGCCAGCAGCGCCCAGACAGGGGGGGGTCAGCCCCAGCATTTT.

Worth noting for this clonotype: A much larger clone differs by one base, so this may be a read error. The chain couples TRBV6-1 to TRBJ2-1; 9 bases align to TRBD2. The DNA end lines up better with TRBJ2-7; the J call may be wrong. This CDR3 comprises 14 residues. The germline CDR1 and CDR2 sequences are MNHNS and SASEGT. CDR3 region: CASLLAGHYNEQYF. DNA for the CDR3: TGTGCCAGCTTGCTAGCGGGGCACTACAATGAGCAGTACTTC.

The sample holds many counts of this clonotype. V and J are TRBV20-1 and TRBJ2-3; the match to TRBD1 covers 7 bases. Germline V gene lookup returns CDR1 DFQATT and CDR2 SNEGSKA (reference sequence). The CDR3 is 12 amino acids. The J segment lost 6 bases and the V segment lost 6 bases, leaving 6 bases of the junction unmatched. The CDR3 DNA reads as TGCAGTGCCAAGACAGGGCATGATACGCAGTATTTT. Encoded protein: CSAKTGHDTQYF.

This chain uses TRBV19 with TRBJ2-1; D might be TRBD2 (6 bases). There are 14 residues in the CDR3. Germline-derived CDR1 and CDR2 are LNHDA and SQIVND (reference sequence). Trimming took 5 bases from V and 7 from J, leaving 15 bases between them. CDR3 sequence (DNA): TGTGCCAGTAGTCCCGTACTAGCTGAAAATGAGCAGTTCTTC. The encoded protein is CASSPVLAENEQFF.

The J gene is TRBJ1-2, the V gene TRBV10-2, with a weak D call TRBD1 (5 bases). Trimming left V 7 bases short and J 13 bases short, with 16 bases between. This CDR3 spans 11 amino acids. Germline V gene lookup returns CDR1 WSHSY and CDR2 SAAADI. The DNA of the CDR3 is TGCGCCAGCATCGGGGACGGGGCGCCCACCTTC. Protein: CASIGDGAPTF.

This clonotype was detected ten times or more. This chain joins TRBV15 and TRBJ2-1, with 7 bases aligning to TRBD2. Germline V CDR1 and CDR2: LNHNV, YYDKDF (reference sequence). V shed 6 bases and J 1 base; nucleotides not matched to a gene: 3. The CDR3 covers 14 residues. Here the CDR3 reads CATSMRESYNEQFF. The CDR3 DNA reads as TGTGCCACCAGTATGCGGGAGTCCTACAATGAGCAGTTCTTC.

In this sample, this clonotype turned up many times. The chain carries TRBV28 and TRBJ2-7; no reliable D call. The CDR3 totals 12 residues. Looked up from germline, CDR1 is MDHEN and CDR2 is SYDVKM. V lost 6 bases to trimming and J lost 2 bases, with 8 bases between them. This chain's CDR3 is CASRRLTYEQYF. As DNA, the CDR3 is TGTGCCAGCAGGCGTTTGACCTACGAGCAGTACTTC.

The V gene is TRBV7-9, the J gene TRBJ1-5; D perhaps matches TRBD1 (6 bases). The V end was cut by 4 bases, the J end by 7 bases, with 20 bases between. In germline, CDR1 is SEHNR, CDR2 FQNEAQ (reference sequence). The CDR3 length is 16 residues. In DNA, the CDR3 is TGTGCCAGCAGCTCCAAACTTAAACAGGGAGGGCAGCCCCAGCATTTT. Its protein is CASSSKLKQGGQPQHF.

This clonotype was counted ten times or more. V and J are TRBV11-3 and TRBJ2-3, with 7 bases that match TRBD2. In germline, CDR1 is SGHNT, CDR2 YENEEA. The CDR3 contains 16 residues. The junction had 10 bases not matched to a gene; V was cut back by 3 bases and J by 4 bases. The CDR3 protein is CASSFRLSGDADTQYF. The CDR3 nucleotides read TGTGCCAGCAGCTTCCGCCTCAGCGGGGATGCAGATACGCAGTATTTT.

The CDR3 loop reads CASLVGPPSTDTQYF. The CDR3 bases are TGTGCCAGCTTGGTGGGCCCTCCTAGCACAGATACGCAGTATTTT. The chain employs TRBV28 and TRBJ2-3; D is unclear. The CDR3 sequence is 15 residues long. Per the germline V gene, CDR1 is MDHEN and CDR2 is SYDVKM. V lost 8 bases and J 0 bases, leaving 15 bases between the germline ends.

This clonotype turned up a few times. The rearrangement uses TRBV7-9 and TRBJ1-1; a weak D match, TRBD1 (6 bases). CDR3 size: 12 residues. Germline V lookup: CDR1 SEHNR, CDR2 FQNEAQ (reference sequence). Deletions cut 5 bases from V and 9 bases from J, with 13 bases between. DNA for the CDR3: TGTGCCAGCAGCCCGAACAGGGAGAAAGCTTTCTTT. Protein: CASSPNREKAFF.

The CDR3 DNA is TGTGCCAGCAGTCCCGCCCCGGGTCTCGGTGTGGAGACCCAGTACTTC. Translation: CASSPAPGLGVETQYF. This chain joins TRBV27 and TRBJ2-5, with D uncertain. Germline CDR1 is MNHEY and CDR2 is SMNVEV (reference sequence). The CDR3 length is 16 residues. The germline V and J ends were trimmed by 5 bases and 5 bases, with 21 bases remaining between them.

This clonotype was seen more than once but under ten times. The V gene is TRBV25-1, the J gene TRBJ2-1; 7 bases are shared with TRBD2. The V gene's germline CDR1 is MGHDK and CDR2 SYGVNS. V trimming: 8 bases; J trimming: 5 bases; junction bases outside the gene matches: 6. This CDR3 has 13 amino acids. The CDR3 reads CASAPAGDNEQFF. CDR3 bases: TGTGCCAGCGCTCCGGCGGGGGACAATGAGCAGTTCTTC.

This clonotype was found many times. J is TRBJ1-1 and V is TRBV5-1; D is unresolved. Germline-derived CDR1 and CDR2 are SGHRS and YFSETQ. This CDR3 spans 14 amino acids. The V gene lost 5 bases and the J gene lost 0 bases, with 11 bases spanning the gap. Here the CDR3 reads CASRMTPLNTEAFF. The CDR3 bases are TGCGCCAGCAGAATGACACCTTTGAACACTGAAGCTTTCTTT.

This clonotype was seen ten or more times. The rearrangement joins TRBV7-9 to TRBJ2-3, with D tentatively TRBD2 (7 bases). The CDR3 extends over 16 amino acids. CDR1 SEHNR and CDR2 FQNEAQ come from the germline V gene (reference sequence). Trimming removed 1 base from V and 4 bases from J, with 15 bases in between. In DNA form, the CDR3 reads TGTGCCAGCAGCTTAGTTGTCAGGGGAGGGGCAGATACGCAGTATTTT. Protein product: CASSLVVRGGADTQYF. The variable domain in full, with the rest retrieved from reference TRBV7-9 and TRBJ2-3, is DTGVSQNPRHKITKRGQNVTFRCDPISEHNRLYWYRQTLGQGPEFLTYFQNEAQLEKSRLLSDRFSAERPKGSFSTLEIQRTEQGDSAMYLCASSLVVRGGADTQYFGPGTRLTVL.

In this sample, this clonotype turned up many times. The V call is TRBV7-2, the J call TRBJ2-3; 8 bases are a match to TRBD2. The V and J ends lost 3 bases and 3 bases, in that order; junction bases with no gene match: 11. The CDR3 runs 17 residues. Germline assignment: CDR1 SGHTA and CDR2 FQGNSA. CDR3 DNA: TGTGCCAGCAGCTTGACGACCGGGACTAGTGTTACAGATACGCAGTATTTT. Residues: CASSLTTGTSVTDTQYF.